These 20 T cell receptor beta chains share one sample of origin, sequenced in a study of cytomegalovirus exposure and HLA in healthy donors. It was with 60 Vbeta and 13 Jbeta primers that the PCR ran. The repertoire was sequenced with immunoSEQ multiplex PCR; TCRdb's copy has only in-frame clones and lacks some. Among 210,000 or so clones, approximately 88% were seen once, and the ten largest hold roughly 0.66%. The sequencing input was PBMCs. The origin of the receptors is a boy between 2 and 10 years old in good health and CMV-seronegative.

V and J are TRBV11-2 and TRBJ1-2, with TRBD1 identical over 7 bases. J gave up 0 bases and V 5 bases, and 3 bases lay outside the gene matches. The CDR3 sequence is 14 residues long. The germline V gene has CDR1 SGHAT and CDR2 FQNNGV. CDR3 bases: TGTGCCAGCAGCCCCGGGACAGCTAACTATGGCTACACCTTC. Translated, it gives CASSPGTANYGYTF.

This clone was observed a few times. The chain is built from TRBV6-1 and TRBJ1-1; TRBD1 matches 8 bases. Germline V gene lookup returns CDR1 MNHNS and CDR2 SASEGT. V gave up 5 bases and J gave up 6 bases; unmatched junction bases: 8. CDR3 length: 14 amino acids. The CDR3 DNA is TGTGCCAGCAGTTCCTCGACAGGGGTCGCTGAAGCTTTCTTT. Amino acids: CASSSSTGVAEAFF.

The genes are TRBV11-2 and TRBJ2-7; 9 bases are shared with TRBD1. Germline V CDR1 and CDR2: SGHAT, FQNNGV. The V gene end was trimmed by 4 bases and the J gene end by 5 bases; junction bases not matched to a gene: 15. CDR3 length equals 17 residues. CDR3 sequence reads: CASSSQSGTGLKDEQYF. The CDR3 DNA reads as TGTGCCAGCAGCTCGCAATCCGGGACAGGGCTAAAGGACGAGCAGTACTTC.

This clone was seen more than once but under ten times. The V gene is TRBV30, the J gene TRBJ1-1; 7 bases are a match to TRBD1. CDR3 length: 12 residues. Germline V CDR1 and CDR2: GTSNPN, SVGIG (reference sequence). Trimming cost V 2 bases and J 5 bases; bases outside gene matches: 2. The CDR3 spells CAWSPDRTEAFF. CDR3 sequence (DNA): TGTGCCTGGAGTCCGGACAGGACTGAAGCTTTCTTT.

The chain employs TRBV9 and TRBJ2-5; the match to TRBD2 covers 13 bases. The length of the CDR3 is 17 residues. From germline, CDR1 is SGDLS and CDR2 YYNGEE. V lost 4 bases, J lost 3 bases, and 9 bases stayed unmatched. The CDR3 DNA sequence: TGTGCCAGCAGCAGGACTAGCGGGAGCTTTCTGGAAGAGACCCAGTACTTC. This sequence encodes CASSRTSGSFLEETQYF.

This chain uses TRBV6-6 with TRBJ1-1, with D unresolved. Germline CDR1 is MNHNY and CDR2 is SVGAGI (reference sequence). The CDR3 loop spans 15 amino acids. With 2 bases removed from V and 7 bases from J, the gap between germline ends came to 17 bases. The DNA for the CDR3 is TGTGCCAGCAGTTACGGGCTGGGTTCGGCGGGTGAAGCTTTCTTT. Its protein is CASSYGLGSAGEAFF.

This rearrangement joins TRBV5-6 to TRBJ2-2, with 8 bases lining up with TRBD1. Germline trimming cut 4 bases from V and 5 bases from J; bases unmatched to any gene: 7. Germline CDR1 reads SGHDT; CDR2 reads YYEEEE. The CDR3 is 15 residues long. CDR3 coding DNA: TGTGCCAGCAGCGTGGGGACAGGCGGGACCGGGGAGCTGTTTTTT. This codes for CASSVGTGGTGELFF.

The V gene is TRBV7-2, the J gene TRBJ2-2; the D is unclear. CDR1 SGHTA and CDR2 FQGNSA come from the germline V gene. This CDR3 comprises 17 residues. V lost 1 base and J lost 1, with 13 bases in between. The CDR3: CASSLVRSALNTGELFF. In nucleotides, the CDR3 is TGTGCCAGCAGCTTAGTGAGGTCAGCCCTGAACACCGGGGAGCTGTTTTTT.

The rearrangement uses TRBV4-1 and TRBJ2-3; 10 bases map to TRBD2. This CDR3 is 17 amino acids long. With V trimmed by 1 base and J by 5 bases, 9 bases remained unmatched. Germline-derived CDR1 and CDR2 are MGHRA and YSYEKL. As DNA, the CDR3 is TGCGCCAGCAGCCAAGTCGCGGCTAGCGGGGGCTTAGATACGCAGTATTTT. Its translation is CASSQVAASGGLDTQYF.

This clone came up a few times. The chain links TRBV5-4 to TRBJ1-1, with 7 bases aligning to TRBD1. CDR3 length: 15 amino acids. Germline CDR1 reads SGHNT; CDR2 reads YYREEE (reference sequence). V trimming: 1 base; J trimming: 2 bases; junction bases outside the gene matches: 5. The CDR3 loop reads CASSLKAGGNTEAFF. CDR3 DNA: TGTGCCAGCAGCTTGAAAGCAGGGGGAAACACTGAAGCTTTCTTT.

V is TRBV5-1 and J is TRBJ2-2, with 7 bases matching TRBD1. J was trimmed by 4 bases and V by 0 bases; bases with no gene match: 6. The V gene's germline CDR1 is SGHRS and CDR2 YFSETQ. This CDR3 spans 16 amino acids. The CDR3, as DNA: TGCGCCAGCAGCTTGGAGGGACAGCCCTCCACCGGGGAGCTGTTTTTT. Translation: CASSLEGQPSTGELFF.

The CDR3 here is CASRGSTSYNEQFF. In nucleotides, the CDR3 is TGTGCCAGCCGCGGCTCAACCTCCTACAATGAGCAGTTCTTC. The V and J genes are TRBV2 and TRBJ2-1; D is undetermined. The CDR3 sequence is 14 residues long. The germline CDR1 and CDR2 sequences are SNHLY and FYNNEI. The germline V and J ends were trimmed by 8 bases and 0 bases, with 11 bases remaining between them.

V and J are TRBV30 and TRBJ2-3, with 11 bases fitting TRBD2. The junction had 11 bases not matched to a gene; V was cut back by 1 base and J by 2 bases. The germline CDR1 and CDR2 sequences are GTSNPN and SVGIG (reference sequence). The CDR3 has 18 residues. The CDR3 DNA reads as TGTGCCTGGAGTGGCCTACACCTAGCGGGGGGTATCACAGATACGCAGTATTTT. This gives the protein CAWSGLHLAGGITDTQYF.

The rearrangement links TRBV5-1 to TRBJ2-4; TRBD2 matches 12 bases. Germline V gene sequence: CDR1 SGHRS, CDR2 YFSETQ. V was pared by 0 bases and J by 8 bases, with 6 bases of the junction left unmatched. The CDR3 length is 16 residues. The CDR3 spells CASSLEATSGGDIQYF. CDR3 nucleotides: TGCGCCAGCAGCTTGGAGGCGACTAGCGGGGGTGACATTCAGTACTTC. The variable domain in full, completed from reference TRBV5-1 and TRBJ2-4, reads KAGVTQTPRYLIKTRGQQVTLSCSPISGHRSVSWYQQTPGQGLQFLFEYFSETQRNKGNFPGRFSGRQFSNSRSEMNVSTLELGDSALYLCASSLEATSGGDIQYFGAGTRLSVL.

The gene calls are TRBV6-1 and TRBJ1-1; D is undetermined. V dropped 0 bases and J dropped 6 bases, with 8 bases sitting between them. This CDR3 contains 13 residues. CDR1 is MNHNS and CDR2 is SASEGT in the germline V gene. CDR3 coding DNA: TGTGCCAGCAGTGAAGCGCCAGGATCTGAAGCTTTCTTT. This encodes CASSEAPGSEAFF.

With regard to this clone: This specimen includes other DNA sequences encoding the same CDR3. The chain recombines TRBV5-1 with TRBJ2-7; D may be TRBD2 (5 bases). With 1 base removed from V and 3 bases from J, the gap between germline ends came to 11 bases. CDR1 is SGHRS, CDR2 YFSETQ, per germline. The CDR3 is 14 amino acids. The CDR3 sequence is CASSLLRVVYEQYF. The CDR3 region has the DNA TGCGCCAGCAGCTTGTTGCGGGTTGTCTACGAGCAGTACTTC.

The chain joins TRBV19 to TRBJ2-1; the D gene is possibly TRBD2 (7 bases). The germline V gene encodes CDR1 LNHDA and CDR2 SQIVND (reference sequence). V was shortened by 3 bases and J by 4 bases, with 16 bases between the two germline ends. The CDR3 contains 16 residues. The CDR3 region has the DNA TGTGCCAGTAGTATGGGGGGGCTAGCGGATTACAATGAGCAGTTCTTC. This sequence encodes CASSMGGLADYNEQFF.

In DNA, the CDR3 is TGTGCCAGCAGCCCCGAAGGAGGCAGGCGCACAGATACGCAGTATTTT. It yields the protein CASSPEGGRRTDTQYF. The genes are TRBV7-3 and TRBJ2-3; tentative D call: TRBD2 (5 bases). V lost 5 bases and J 1 base, leaving 16 bases between the germline ends. Germline V gene sequence: CDR1 SGHTA, CDR2 FQGTGA. This CDR3 is built from 16 residues. Full variable domain (outside the CDR3, taken from reference TRBV7-3 and TRBJ2-3): GAGVSQTPSNKVTEKGKYVELRCDPISGHTALYWYRQSLGQGPEFLIYFQGTGAADDSGLPNDRFFAVRPEGSVSTLKIQRTERGDSAVYLCASSPEGGRRTDTQYFGPGTRLTVL.

The rearrangement joins TRBV30 to TRBJ2-7; D may be TRBD2 (6 bases). Trimming removed 2 bases from V and 12 bases from J, with 14 bases in between. Looked up from germline, CDR1 is GTSNPN and CDR2 is SVGIG (reference sequence). CDR3 length: 11 residues. The CDR3 spells CAWSPGTGRYF. As DNA, the CDR3 is TGTGCCTGGAGTCCCGGGACTGGGCGGTACTTC.

This clone has a handful of counts. The same CDR3 arises from other DNA sequences in this sample as well. The V gene is TRBV5-1, the J gene TRBJ1-1; a possible D gene is TRBD1 (6 bases). V shed 4 bases and J shed 1 base, with 11 bases lying between them. Germline-derived CDR1 and CDR2 are SGHRS and YFSETQ. The CDR3 is made up of 14 amino acids. CDR3 region: CASSPLGQNTEAFF. The CDR3 DNA is TGCGCCAGCAGCCCCCTGGGACAGAACACTGAAGCTTTCTTT.